The source of this T cell receptor (beta chain) is a study of technical replicates of blood from a few donors. From germline, CDR1 is LGHNA and CDR2 YNFKEQ. The germline V and J ends were trimmed by 0 bases and 3 bases, with 9 bases remaining between them. The CDR3 has 14 amino acids. Using immunoSEQ multiplex PCR, the repertoire was profiled, and TCRdb retains in-frame clones only, with some absent. The top ten clones hold approximately 12% of a sample with approximately 15,000 clones, 60% to 80% of them seen once. Material: PBMCs. The clonotype originates from a human donor in good health. The V call is TRBV4-2, the J call TRBJ2-7; tentative D call: TRBD2 (6 bases). The CDR3 is CASSQDLSGYEQYF. In DNA, the CDR3 is TGTGCCAGCAGCCAAGACCTTAGCGGCTACGAGCAGTACTTC.